Below are 32 T cell receptor beta chains sequenced from a single sample in a study of shared clonotypes between healthy human individuals. Only CD45RO-negative cells positively selected for CCR7 counted as naive CD8 cells, so terminally differentiated effector memory CD45RA+ cells were excluded. Sequencing was performed with immunoSEQ multiplex PCR; in TCRdb, only in-frame clones are kept and a portion is missing. The sample shows 1.5 million to 2.5 million clones, roughly 94% of them seen only once. The sequencing input was naive CD8+ T cells sorted from blood. The source of these receptors is a man between 18 and 29 years old in good health.

This chain links TRBV7-2 with TRBJ2-7; the D gene is possibly TRBD1 (5 bases). The CDR3 extends over 14 amino acids. With 4 bases removed from V and 5 bases from J, the gap between germline ends came to 15 bases. Germline CDR1 and CDR2: SGHTA and FQGNSA. This CDR3 reads CASSYSRTSDEQYF. In nucleotides, the CDR3 is TGTGCCAGCAGCTATTCGCGGACATCTGACGAGCAGTACTTC. Complete variable domain (other parts from reference TRBV7-2 and TRBJ2-7): GAGVSQSPSNKVTEKGKDVELRCDPISGHTALYWYRQSLGQGLEFLIYFQGNSAPDKSGLPSDRFSAERTGGSVSTLTIQRTQQEDSAVYLCASSYSRTSDEQYFGPGTRLTVT.

A word on this clone: This same CDR3 is encoded by further DNA sequences in the sample. The V and J genes are TRBV27 and TRBJ2-1; 7 bases align to TRBD1. After removal of 3 bases from V and 4 bases from J, the junction contained 9 bases not matched to a gene. Germline-derived CDR1 and CDR2 are MNHEY and SMNVEV (reference sequence). This CDR3 has 16 residues. In DNA, the CDR3 is TGTGCCAGCAGTTTGGCCGCCGGGACAGCTTACAATGAGCAGTTCTTC. Protein product: CASSLAAGTAYNEQFF.

The chain recombines TRBV4-3 with TRBJ2-6, with TRBD2 as a possible D gene (6 bases). This CDR3 has 19 amino acids. Germline CDR1 is LGHNA and CDR2 is YSLEER. The V end was cut by 0 bases, the J end by 1 base, with 16 bases between. The CDR3 is CASSQEVASAMSGANVLTF. CDR3 DNA sequence: TGCGCCAGCAGCCAAGAAGTGGCTAGCGCTATGTCTGGGGCCAACGTCCTGACTTTC.

There are a few counts of this clone. This chain joins TRBV6-5 and TRBJ1-2; TRBD1 matches 8 bases. The CDR3 runs to 14 residues. Germline CDR1 is MNHEY and CDR2 is SVGAGI. V shed 5 bases and J 6 bases; nucleotides not matched to a gene: 8. The CDR3, as DNA: TGTGCCAGCAGTCCCTCAGGGGGCGCACATGGCTACACCTTC. As protein: CASSPSGGAHGYTF.

The chain carries TRBV9 and TRBJ1-4; a possible D gene is TRBD1 (5 bases). Germline V lookup: CDR1 SGDLS, CDR2 YYNGEE. V lost 0 bases to trimming and J lost 7 bases, with 13 bases between them. CDR3 size: 15 residues. The DNA of the CDR3 is TGTGCCAGCAGCGTAGATGGGGGAGTTGGTGAAAAACTGTTTTTT. It translates to CASSVDGGVGEKLFF.

Turning to this clone: The sample carries other DNA sequences with the same CDR3. V usage is TRBV7-9 and J usage is TRBJ2-7, with a possible D match to TRBD2 (7 bases). The length of the CDR3 is 15 residues. The ends were cut back, 0 bases at V and 5 bases at J, with 14 bases in the middle. Per the germline V gene, CDR1 is SEHNR and CDR2 is FQNEAQ (reference sequence). This CDR3 reads CASSLAEGGLNEQYF. The CDR3 bases are TGTGCCAGCAGCTTAGCCGAGGGGGGGCTCAACGAGCAGTACTTC.

Worth noting for this clone: The same CDR3 arises from other DNA sequences in this sample as well. The chain combines TRBV30 with TRBJ2-7; possibly TRBD1 for D (6 bases). The CDR3 is made up of 13 amino acids. The V and J ends lost 2 bases and 7 bases respectively, with 15 bases between them. Germline-derived CDR1 and CDR2 are GTSNPN and SVGIG (reference sequence). In DNA, the CDR3 is TGTGCCTGGAGTCCGAACAGGGTTGGTGAGCAGTACTTC. Translated: CAWSPNRVGEQYF.

The rearrangement uses TRBV5-1 and TRBJ2-1; a weak D match, TRBD1 (6 bases). Trimming removed 4 bases at V and 2 bases at J, with 16 bases between. In germline, CDR1 is SGHRS, CDR2 YFSETQ. There are 16 residues in the CDR3. In DNA, the CDR3 is TGCGCCAGCAGCCAAGGGGGTGAACTGACCTACAATGAGCAGTTCTTC. Protein: CASSQGGELTYNEQFF.

This chain links TRBV7-8 with TRBJ1-4; D not certain. This CDR3 region has 17 residues. V was pared by 5 bases and J by 4 bases, with 20 bases between. Germline CDR1 and CDR2: SGHVS and FQNEAQ. The CDR3, as DNA: TGTGCCAGCAGCCAACCCGATCGAGGACGGAGTAATGAAAAACTGTTTTTT. Amino acids: CASSQPDRGRSNEKLFF. The whole variable domain, remainder taken from reference TRBV7-8 and TRBJ1-4, is GAGVSQSPRYKVAKRGQDVALRCDPISGHVSLFWYQQALGQGPEFLTYFQNEAQLDKSGLPSDRFFAERPEGSVSTLKIQRTQQEDSAVYLCASSQPDRGRSNEKLFFGSGTQLSVL.

This chain uses TRBV5-1 with TRBJ2-2; possibly TRBD2 for D (5 bases). CDR1 and CDR2 (germline): SGHRS, YFSETQ. Deletions cut 4 bases from V and 9 bases from J, with 10 bases between. The CDR3 has 12 amino acids. CDR3 DNA: TGCGCCAGCAGCGACGGGATCCGGGAGCTGTTTTTT. As protein: CASSDGIRELFF.

The chain couples TRBV7-9 to TRBJ2-7; 10 positions agree with TRBD2. This CDR3 region has 16 residues. V dropped 1 base and J dropped 6; count of bases not matched to a gene: 9. Germline V CDR1 and CDR2: SEHNR, FQNEAQ (reference sequence). The CDR3 reads CASSLDASGSEGEQYF. The CDR3 DNA sequence: TGTGCCAGCAGCTTAGACGCTAGCGGGAGTGAGGGCGAGCAGTACTTC.

V and J are TRBV11-2 and TRBJ2-2; a weak D match, TRBD1 (6 bases). The CDR3 loop spans 17 amino acids. From germline, CDR1 is SGHAT and CDR2 FQNNGV. V was pared by 2 bases and J by 4 bases, with 17 bases between. The CDR3 bases are TGTGCCAGCAGCTTATCTACCCGGAGAGGGGGCACCGGGGAGCTGTTTTTT. Translating gives CASSLSTRRGGTGELFF. The variable domain in full, completed from reference TRBV11-2 and TRBJ2-2, reads EAGVAQSPRYKIIEKRQSVAFWCNPISGHATLYWYQQILGQGPKLLIQFQNNGVVDDSQLPKDRFSAERLKGVDSTLKIQPAKLEDSAVYLCASSLSTRRGGTGELFFGEGSRLTVL.

Regarding this clone: The same CDR3 also results from other DNA sequences found in this sample. V gene TRBV6-5 combines with J gene TRBJ2-7, with TRBD2 matching 8 bases. Germline CDR1 reads MNHEY; CDR2 reads SVGAGI. The CDR3 totals 15 residues. The ends lost 6 bases at V and 2 bases at J; junction bases unmatched: 9. The DNA for the CDR3 is TGTGCCAGCAGCCCTTTAAGCGGGAGCACCTACGAGCAGTACTTC. This gives the protein CASSPLSGSTYEQYF.

The chain carries TRBV7-9 and TRBJ2-3, with unresolved D. V gave up 7 bases and J gave up 2 bases, with 16 bases separating them. CDR1 SEHNR and CDR2 FQNEAQ come from the germline V gene (reference sequence). CDR3 length: 15 residues. The CDR3 nucleotides read TGTGCCAGCACCCCCGGCGATACCGCCACAGATACGCAGTATTTT. Its translation is CASTPGDTATDTQYF.

The chain links TRBV6-1 to TRBJ2-7, with 10 bases that match TRBD2. The germline V gene has CDR1 MNHNS and CDR2 SASEGT. There are 14 residues in the CDR3. Trimming removed 6 bases from V and 2 bases from J; junction bases left unmatched: 4. The CDR3 region is CASSNLAGAYEQYF. The CDR3 nucleotides are TGTGCCAGCAGCAATCTAGCGGGAGCCTACGAGCAGTACTTC.

CDR3 DNA sequence: TGTGCCAGCAGCTTAGTAGCTACAGGAGGGAGCCGGAATTCACCCCTCCACTTT. This gives the protein CASSLVATGGSRNSPLHF. The chain recombines TRBV13 with TRBJ1-6; D possibly corresponds to TRBD1 (5 bases). The CDR3 has 18 residues. V lost 1 base and J lost 7, with 20 bases in between. Germline CDR1 PRHDT, CDR2 FYEKMQ (reference sequence).

This chain joins TRBV18 and TRBJ2-7, with D perhaps matching TRBD1 (5 bases). Germline V gene lookup returns CDR1 KGHSH and CDR2 LQKENI. This CDR3 contains 14 residues. The ends were cut back, 5 bases at V and 2 bases at J, with 13 bases in the middle. The CDR3 DNA is TGTGCCAGCTCATCTGACAGCCTCCCCTACGAGCAGTACTTC. Translating it yields CASSSDSLPYEQYF.

A single count supports this clone. V and J are TRBV6-1 and TRBJ1-5; D is perhaps TRBD1 (5 bases). V lost 7 bases and J lost 3, with 13 bases in between. Germline CDR1 reads MNHNS; CDR2 reads SASEGT. This CDR3 is 14 amino acids long. CDR3 sequence: CASIYWGDNQPQHF. CDR3 DNA sequence: TGTGCCAGCATTTATTGGGGGGACAATCAGCCCCAGCATTTT.

J is TRBJ2-7 and V is TRBV4-3; perhaps TRBD1 as D (6 bases). The CDR3 runs 13 residues. CDR1 and CDR2 from the germline V gene are LGHNA and YSLEER. V shed 3 bases and J shed 3 bases, with 9 bases lying between them. In nucleotides, the CDR3 is TGCGCCAGCAGCCATGGACAGAACTACGAGCAGTACTTC. Amino acid sequence: CASSHGQNYEQYF.

This sequence joins TRBV14 and TRBJ1-1; a possible D gene is TRBD1 (5 bases). Per the germline V gene, CDR1 is SGHDN and CDR2 is FVKESK. V was clipped by 0 bases and J by 6 bases, with 23 bases between them. The CDR3 totals 18 residues. As DNA, the CDR3 is TGTGCCAGCAGCCAAGATTCGGCAGGGTGGAACCGCGACGCTGAAGCTTTCTTT. It codes for CASSQDSAGWNRDAEAFF.

CDR3 residues: CASSPAGGHTYEQYF. The CDR3 bases are TGTGCCAGCTCACCGGCGGGGGGGCACACCTACGAGCAGTACTTC. This chain links TRBV18 with TRBJ2-7, with 9 positions matching TRBD2. CDR1 and CDR2 (germline): KGHSH, LQKENI. The V gene end was trimmed by 3 bases and the J gene end by 2 bases; junction bases not matched to a gene: 5. The CDR3 runs to 15 residues.

V usage is TRBV2 and J usage is TRBJ2-5, with D possibly matching TRBD2 (7 bases). Trimming removed 4 bases from V and 5 bases from J, with 17 bases in between. Germline loops: CDR1 SNHLY, CDR2 FYNNEI. The CDR3 is 15 residues long. The CDR3 DNA is TGTGCCAGCAGTGTGGTCGCGGGGGCCGAGGAGACCCAGTACTTC. It translates to CASSVVAGAEETQYF.

The chain carries TRBV20-1 and TRBJ2-1, with TRBD2 matching 7 bases. Trimming took 6 bases from V and 10 from J; bases not matched to a gene: 3. This CDR3 is built from 10 residues. Germline V gives CDR1 DFQATT, CDR2 SNEGSKA (reference sequence). CDR3 DNA sequence: TGCAGTGCCGGGCGGGAGGAGCAGTTCTTC. Translation: CSAGREEQFF.

The chain has TRBV5-1 and TRBJ2-3; no clear D. This CDR3 contains 14 residues. In germline, CDR1 is SGHRS, CDR2 YFSETQ. V was clipped by 8 bases and J by 5 bases, with 18 bases between them. The CDR3 spells CASAPTELLDTQYF. DNA for the CDR3: TGCGCCAGTGCCCCGACGGAATTGTTAGATACGCAGTATTTT. Using reference TRBV5-1 and TRBJ2-3 for the parts outside the CDR3, the full variable domain is KAGVTQTPRYLIKTRGQQVTLSCSPISGHRSVSWYQQTPGQGLQFLFEYFSETQRNKGNFPGRFSGRQFSNSRSEMNVSTLELGDSALYLCASAPTELLDTQYFGPGTRLTVL.

The chain employs TRBV6-5 and TRBJ2-7, with 9 bases fitting TRBD2. J was trimmed by 1 base and V by 8 bases; bases with no gene match: 6. In germline, CDR1 is MNHEY, CDR2 SVGAGI. The CDR3 spans 14 residues. CDR3 protein: CASQPLAGSYEQYF. DNA of the CDR3: TGTGCCAGCCAACCGCTAGCGGGGTCCTACGAGCAGTACTTC.

This clone was picked up one time. The rearrangement links TRBV7-9 to TRBJ1-1; weak D call: TRBD1 (5 bases). V lost 2 bases and J lost 5, with 15 bases in between. Germline CDR1 SEHNR, CDR2 FQNEAQ (reference sequence). This CDR3 contains 15 residues. CDR3 sequence: CASSLLIGAGTEAFF. The CDR3, as DNA: TGTGCCAGCAGCTTATTGATCGGGGCTGGAACTGAAGCTTTCTTT.

This chain connects TRBV19 to TRBJ2-7; 10 positions match TRBD2. CDR3 length: 13 amino acids. CDR1 is LNHDA, CDR2 SQIVND, per germline (reference sequence). The V segment lost 5 bases and the J segment 4 bases; nucleotides outside the gene matches: 2. CDR3 loop: CASSGSGGYEQYF. The CDR3 DNA follows: TGTGCCAGTAGTGGTAGCGGGGGGTACGAGCAGTACTTC.

The chain links TRBV7-9 to TRBJ1-5; 7 bases align to TRBD1. The CDR3 has 15 residues. The J segment lost 0 bases and the V segment lost 5 bases, leaving 4 bases of the junction unmatched. CDR1 and CDR2 (germline): SEHNR, FQNEAQ (reference sequence). CDR3 sequence: CASSLTGNSNQPQHF. Here the CDR3 DNA reads TGTGCCAGCAGCCTGACAGGGAATAGCAATCAGCCCCAGCATTTT.

The chain combines TRBV25-1 with TRBJ2-1, with D perhaps given as TRBD1 or TRBD2 (6 bases each). The germline CDR1 and CDR2 sequences are MGHDK and SYGVNS. The length of the CDR3 is 15 residues. V lost 3 bases and J lost 4, with 13 bases in between. This CDR3 is CASSDGGPAYNEQFF. DNA for the CDR3: TGTGCCAGCAGTGATGGGGGGCCCGCATACAATGAGCAGTTCTTC.

This chain connects TRBV21-1 to TRBJ1-5; the tabulated D call, TRBD1, remains unverified against the DNA. TRBV21-1 is a listed pseudogene. The CDR3 runs to 19 residues. CDR3: CASSSEGQGRLCAHQPQHF. The CDR3 coding sequence is TGTGCCAGCAGCTCCGAAGGACAGGGGCGCCTTTGCGCCCATCAGCCCCAGCATTTT.

The DNA for the CDR3 is TGTGCCAGCAGTGGATCGTTGACAGCGGTTCGTAGCAATCAGCCCCAGCATTTT. Amino acids: CASSGSLTAVRSNQPQHF. The V call is TRBV6-1, the J call TRBJ1-5; perhaps TRBD1 as D (5 bases). Per the germline V gene, CDR1 is MNHNS and CDR2 is SASEGT. Trimming took 4 bases from V and 0 from J, leaving 19 bases between them. The CDR3 consists of 18 residues.

The V gene is TRBV5-4, the J gene TRBJ2-7, with 7 positions matching TRBD1. The CDR3 is 15 amino acids. J lost 3 bases, V lost 0 bases, and 6 bases had no gene match. Germline V lookup: CDR1 SGHNT, CDR2 YYREEE (reference sequence). The CDR3, as DNA: TGTGCCAGCAGCTTGGACAGGGGCCCACACTACGAGCAGTACTTC. The encoded protein is CASSLDRGPHYEQYF.